This is a list of T cell receptor beta chains from one sample in a study of shared clonotypes between healthy human individuals. TCRdb's table, derived via immunoSEQ multiplex PCR, lists solely in-frame clones and lacks some. The sample yields some 1.5 million clones, roughly 96% seen once. Material for sequencing was naive CD4+ T cells sorted from blood. Receptors originate from a young man in good health. CDR3s include the opening cysteine and the closing phenylalanine or tryptophan. D genes are given only for firm matches. Rows give clone size only sometimes, using once, few, many, or a class for an expanded clone.

TRBJ1-3 | NA | TRBV18 | NA | TGTGCCAGCTCACCCTATACAGGGAATGGAAACACCATATATTTT | CASSPYTGNGNTIYF
TRBJ2-2 | NA | TRBV28 | NA | TGTGCCAGCAGCGTGGTTGGGGGGCGTGCGAACACCGGGGAGCTGTTTTTT | CASSVVGGRANTGELFF
TRBJ2-7 | TRBD1 | TRBV6-1 | NA | TGTGCCAGCAGTCGACAGGGGAGCTCCTACGAGCAGTACTTC | CASSRQGSSYEQYF
TRBJ2-5 | NA | TRBV27 | NA | TGTGCCAGCAGTCGACAGAGGCAAGAGACCCAGTACTTC | CASSRQRQETQYF
TRBJ2-3 | TRBD1 | TRBV5-1 | NA | TGCGCCAGCAGCTTCGGGACAGGGGTGACAGATACGCAGTATTTT | CASSFGTGVTDTQYF
TRBJ2-1 | TRBD2 | TRBV5-8 | NA | TGTGCCAGCAGGTATTGGGACGGCGGGAGGGGAAAATCCTACAATGAGCAGTTCTTC | CASRYWDGGRGKSYNEQFF
TRBJ2-1 | NA | TRBV6-5 | NA | TGTGCCAGCAGTTACGAGGGTTTGGCTGAGCAGTTCTTC | CASSYEGLAEQFF
TRBJ2-7 | NA | TRBV4-1 | NA | TGCGCCAGCAGCGGACAGATTTCCTACGAGCAGTACTTC | CASSGQISYEQYF
TRBJ1-1 | NA | TRBV2 | NA | TGTGCCAGCAGTGAAGCGTTCGGCGCTTCGAACACTGAAGCTTTCTTT | CASSEAFGASNTEAFF
TRBJ1-5 | TRBD1 | TRBV27 | once | TGTGCCAGCAGTTTAACAGGGGGGGGCAATCAGCCCCAGCATTTT | CASSLTGGGNQPQHF
TRBJ2-3 | NA | TRBV28 | NA | TGTGCCAGCAGCGCGGGGTTTGGTACGCAGTATTTT | CASSAGFGTQYF
TRBJ2-5 | TRBD2 | TRBV11-2 | NA | TGTGCCAGCAGCTTAGATCCCAAAGCGGGAGGGAGGGAGACCCAGTACTTC | CASSLDPKAGGRETQYF
TRBJ2-5 | NA | TRBV5-1 | NA | TGCGCCAGCAGTCCCCGCAAGGAGACCCAGTACTTC | CASSPRKETQYF
TRBJ2-7 | NA | TRBV5-1 | NA | TGCGCCAGCAGCTCCCTGCAGCCAGGCGAGCAGTACTTC | CASSSLQPGEQYF
TRBJ1-3 | NA | TRBV28 | NA | TGTGCCAGCATCTTTGGAAACACCATATATTTT | CASIFGNTIYF
TRBJ2-7 | TRBD2 | TRBV10-3 | NA | TGTGCCATCAGCGACGCAACGGGAGGCCCCGCCTACGAGCAGTACTTC | CAISDATGGPAYEQYF
TRBJ2-3 | NA | TRBV4-1 | NA | TGCGCCAGCAGCCATGCTTTTAACCCGACAGATACGCAGTATTTT | CASSHAFNPTDTQYF
TRBJ2-2 | NA | TRBV7-7 | NA | TGTGCTAGCAGCCCAGTATCCGGGGAGCTGTTTTTT | CASSPVSGELFF
TRBJ1-5 | NA | TRBV15 | NA | TGTGCCACCAGCAGAGATATAAGTGATCAGCCCCAGCATTTT | CATSRDISDQPQHF
TRBJ2-5 | NA | TRBV30 | once | TGTGCCTGGACCAGCATGGAGACCCAGTACTTC | CAWTSMETQYF
TRBJ1-4 | NA | TRBV25-1 | NA | TGTGCCAGCAGTGAGCCTACAGGGTTCGGAGAAAAACTGTTTTTT | CASSEPTGFGEKLFF
TRBJ2-1 | TRBD2 | TRBV6-1 | NA | TGTGCCAGCAGTGCCCGGACTAGCGGGCCTGGTGATGAGCAGTTCTTC | CASSARTSGPGDEQFF
TRBJ2-7 | TRBD1 | TRBV6-1 | NA | TGTGCCAGCAGTGCCGGACAGGGGGCGACGTACGAGCAGTACTTC | CASSAGQGATYEQYF
TRBJ2-2 | NA | TRBV19 | NA | TGTGCCAGTAGTACATTCGCGGGGGAGCTGTTTTTT | CASSTFAGELFF